This T cell receptor beta chain was captured in a study of high-grade serous ovarian cancer treatment subgroups. Study findings and constraints: The analyses considered CDR3 and ignored CDR1 and CDR2.

The repertoire was sequenced with immunoSEQ multiplex PCR; TCRdb's copy has only in-frame clones and lacks some. Altogether over 4,500 clones are present, roughly two thirds being singletons, with the ten largest covering around a tenth. CDR3 length equals 15 residues. V dropped 0 bases and J dropped 4 bases, with 11 bases sitting between them. Germline CDR1 and CDR2: MNHEY and SVGAGI. This clone was observed a handful of times. Its target is not known. The tumor samples were collected prior to definitive surgery or chemotherapy. The clonotype comes from a human donor with high-grade serous ovarian cancer. The material sequenced was tumor tissue. The chain joins TRBV6-5 to TRBJ2-3, with D tentatively TRBD2 (5 bases). The DNA of the CDR3 is TGTGCCAGCAGTTACTCACTAGTGCTCGCAGATACGCAGTATTTT. It encodes CASSYSLVLADTQYF.